This T cell receptor beta chain was recorded in a study of PD-1 blockade in classical Hodgkin lymphoma. Study-level results: Complete responders' baseline diversity resembled that of newly diagnosed patients.

Comment on this clone: What it binds is unknown.

Using immunoSEQ multiplex PCR, the repertoire was profiled, and TCRdb retains in-frame clones only, with some absent. The table has around 41,000 clones, about 79% seen once. The CDR3 runs 19 residues. Per the germline V gene, CDR1 is MDHEN and CDR2 is SYDVKM. Trimming at V came to 5 bases and at J to 4 bases, leaving 13 bases not matched to a gene. Relapses following autologous stem cell transplantation were seen in all patients, with brentuximab vedotin exposure varying. The V call is TRBV28, the J call TRBJ2-5; TRBD2 agrees at 16 bases. The clonotype comes from a human donor with classical Hodgkin lymphoma. The sequences come from peripheral blood mononuclear cells (PBMCs), collected at baseline. The CDR3 protein is CASSVPGLAGGPRRETQYF. CDR3 sequence (DNA): TGTGCCAGCAGTGTCCCGGGACTAGCGGGAGGGCCGAGGAGAGAGACCCAGTACTTC. Full variable domain (remainder filled in from reference TRBV28 and TRBJ2-5): DVKVTQSSRYLVKRTGEKVFLECVQDMDHENMFWYRQDPGLGLRLIYFSYDVKMKEKGDIPEGYSVSREKKERFSLILESASTNQTSMYLCASSVPGLAGGPRRETQYFGPGTRLLVL.